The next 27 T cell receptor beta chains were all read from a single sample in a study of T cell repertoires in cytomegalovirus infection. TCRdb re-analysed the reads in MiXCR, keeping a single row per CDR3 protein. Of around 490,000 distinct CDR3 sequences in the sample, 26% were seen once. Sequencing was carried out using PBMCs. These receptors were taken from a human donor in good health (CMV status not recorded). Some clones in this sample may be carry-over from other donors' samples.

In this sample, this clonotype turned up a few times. The CDR3 sequence: CASQTGSATGELFF. The CDR3, as DNA: TGTGCCAGTCAGACAGGGAGTGCCACCGGGGAGCTGTTTTTT. The chain couples TRBV11-3 to TRBJ2-2; 7 positions match TRBD1. Unmatched junction bases numbered 8, after V lost 9 bases and J lost 4 bases. The CDR3 totals 14 residues. CDR1 SGHNT and CDR2 YENEEA come from the germline V gene.

The CDR3 region has the DNA TGCGCCAGCAGCCAAGGTTTTACCCCTGCTCTCAATCAGCCCCAGCATTTT. As protein: CASSQGFTPALNQPQHF. This chain uses TRBV4-1 with TRBJ1-5; the D is unclear. The CDR3 has 17 residues. V gave up 1 base and J gave up 3 bases, with 16 bases separating them. CDR1 and CDR2 (germline): MGHRA, YSYEKL.

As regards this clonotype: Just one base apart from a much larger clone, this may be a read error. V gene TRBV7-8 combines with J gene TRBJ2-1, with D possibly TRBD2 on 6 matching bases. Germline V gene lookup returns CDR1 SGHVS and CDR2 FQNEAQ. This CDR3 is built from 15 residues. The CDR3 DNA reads TGTGCCAGCAGCTTAGAGTCGGGACTCCGCAATGAGCGGTTCTTC. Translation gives CASSLESGLRNERFF.

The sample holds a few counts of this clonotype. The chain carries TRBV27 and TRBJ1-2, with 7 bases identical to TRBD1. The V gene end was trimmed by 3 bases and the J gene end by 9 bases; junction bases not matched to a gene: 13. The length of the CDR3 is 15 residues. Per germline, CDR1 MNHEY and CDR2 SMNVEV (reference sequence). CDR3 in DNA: TGTGCCAGCAGTTTGCAAGGGGGGAGGGGGCATAGCTACACCTTC. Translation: CASSLQGGRGHSYTF.

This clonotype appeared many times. The CDR3 protein is CASSLPPGEKLFF. CDR3 coding DNA: TGTGCCAGCAGTTTACCCCCCGGGGAAAAACTGTTTTTT. The V gene is TRBV12-3 or TRBV12-4, the J gene TRBJ1-4, with no clear D. The V end lost 2 bases, the J end lost 8 bases, and 9 bases lay between the germline ends. This CDR3 is 13 amino acids long.

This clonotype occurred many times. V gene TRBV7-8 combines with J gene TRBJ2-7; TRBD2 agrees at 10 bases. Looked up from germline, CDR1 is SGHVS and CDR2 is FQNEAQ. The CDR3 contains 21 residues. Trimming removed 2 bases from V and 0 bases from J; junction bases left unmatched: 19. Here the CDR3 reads CASSLRLAGDWGNSGSYEQYF. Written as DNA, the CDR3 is TGTGCCAGCAGCTTACGCCTAGCGGGAGATTGGGGGAACTCGGGCTCCTACGAGCAGTACTTC. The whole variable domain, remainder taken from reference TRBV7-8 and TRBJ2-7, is GAGVSQSPRYKVAKRGQDVALRCDPISGHVSLFWYQQALGQGPEFLTYFQNEAQLDKSGLPSDRFFAERPEGSVSTLKIQRTQQEDSAVYLCASSLRLAGDWGNSGSYEQYFGPGTRLTVT.

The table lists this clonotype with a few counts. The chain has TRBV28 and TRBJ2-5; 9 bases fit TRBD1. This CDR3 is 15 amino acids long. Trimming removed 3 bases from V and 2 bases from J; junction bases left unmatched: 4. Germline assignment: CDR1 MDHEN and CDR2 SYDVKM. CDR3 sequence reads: CASSFPGQGQETQYF. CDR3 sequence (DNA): TGTGCCAGCAGTTTCCCCGGACAGGGGCAAGAGACCCAGTACTTC.

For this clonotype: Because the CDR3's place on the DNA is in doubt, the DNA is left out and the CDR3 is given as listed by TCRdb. CDR3 sequence: CASSTSQQGSSGNTIYF. The V gene is TRBV6-6, the J gene TRBJ1-3; the table assigns TRBD1, which was not confirmed against the DNA. Ends included, the CDR3 has 17 residues. Germline V gene sequence: CDR1 MNHNY, CDR2 SVGAGI (reference sequence).

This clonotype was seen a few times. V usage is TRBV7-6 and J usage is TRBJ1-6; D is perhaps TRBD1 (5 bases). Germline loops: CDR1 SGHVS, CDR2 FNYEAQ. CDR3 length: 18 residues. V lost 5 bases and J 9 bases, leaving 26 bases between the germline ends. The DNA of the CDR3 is TGTGCCAGCAGCCCAGGGACTCGCGGGATCACGCGGATTTCACCCCTCCACTTT. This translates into CASSPGTRGITRISPLHF.

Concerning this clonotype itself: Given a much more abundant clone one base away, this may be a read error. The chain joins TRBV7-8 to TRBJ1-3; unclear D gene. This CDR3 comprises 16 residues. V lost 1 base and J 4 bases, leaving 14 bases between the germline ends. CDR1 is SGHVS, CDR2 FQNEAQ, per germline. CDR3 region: CASSLGPWFRGNTIYF. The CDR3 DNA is TGTGCCAGCAGCTTAGGACCCTGGTTTAGGGGAAACACCATATATTTT.

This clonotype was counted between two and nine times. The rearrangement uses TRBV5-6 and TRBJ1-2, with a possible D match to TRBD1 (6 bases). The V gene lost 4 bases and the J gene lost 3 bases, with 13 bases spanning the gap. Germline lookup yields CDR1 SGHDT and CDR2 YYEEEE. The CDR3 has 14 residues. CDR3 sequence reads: CASSLQQGDYGYTF. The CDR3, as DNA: TGTGCCAGCAGCCTACAACAGGGAGACTATGGCTACACCTTC.

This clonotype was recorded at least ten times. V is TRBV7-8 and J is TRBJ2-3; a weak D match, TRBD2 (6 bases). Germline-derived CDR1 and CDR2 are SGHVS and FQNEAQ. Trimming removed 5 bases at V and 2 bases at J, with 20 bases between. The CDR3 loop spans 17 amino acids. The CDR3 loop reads CASSARLVLYLTDTQYF. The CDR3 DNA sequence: TGTGCCAGCAGCGCCCGACTAGTCCTATACCTCACAGATACGCAGTATTTT.

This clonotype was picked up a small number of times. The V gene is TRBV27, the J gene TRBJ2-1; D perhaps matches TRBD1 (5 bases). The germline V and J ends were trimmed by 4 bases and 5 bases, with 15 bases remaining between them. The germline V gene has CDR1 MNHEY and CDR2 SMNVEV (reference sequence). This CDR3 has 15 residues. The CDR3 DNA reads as TGTGCCAGCAGTTCAGGGTGGGTGTCCAACAATGAGCAGTTCTTC. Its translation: CASSSGWVSNNEQFF.

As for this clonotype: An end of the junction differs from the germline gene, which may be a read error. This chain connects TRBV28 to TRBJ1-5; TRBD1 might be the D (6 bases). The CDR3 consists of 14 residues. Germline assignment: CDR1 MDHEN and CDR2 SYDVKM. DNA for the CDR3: TGTGCCAGTCAGGGGCACTCCAGCAATCAGCCCCAGCGTTTT. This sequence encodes CASQGHSSNQPQRF.

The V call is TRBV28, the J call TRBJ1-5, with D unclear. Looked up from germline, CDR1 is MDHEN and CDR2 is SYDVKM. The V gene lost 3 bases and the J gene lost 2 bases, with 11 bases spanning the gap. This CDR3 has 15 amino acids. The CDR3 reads CASSFRVLGNQPQHF. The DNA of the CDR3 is TGTGCCAGCAGTTTTCGGGTATTAGGCAATCAGCCCCAGCATTTT.

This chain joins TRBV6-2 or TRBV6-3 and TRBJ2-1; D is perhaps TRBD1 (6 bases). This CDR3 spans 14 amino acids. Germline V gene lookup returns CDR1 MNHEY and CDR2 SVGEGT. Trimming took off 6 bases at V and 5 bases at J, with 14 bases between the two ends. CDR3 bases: TGTGCCAGCAGAGGGGACACAGGACACAATGAGCAGTTCTTC. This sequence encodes CASRGDTGHNEQFF.

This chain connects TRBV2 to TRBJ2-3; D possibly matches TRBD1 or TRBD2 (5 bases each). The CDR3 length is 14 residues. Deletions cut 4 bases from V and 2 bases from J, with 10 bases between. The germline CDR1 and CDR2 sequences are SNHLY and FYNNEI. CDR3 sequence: CASSVLGVTDTQYF. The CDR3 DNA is TGTGCCAGCAGTGTTTTGGGGGTCACAGATACGCAGTATTTT.

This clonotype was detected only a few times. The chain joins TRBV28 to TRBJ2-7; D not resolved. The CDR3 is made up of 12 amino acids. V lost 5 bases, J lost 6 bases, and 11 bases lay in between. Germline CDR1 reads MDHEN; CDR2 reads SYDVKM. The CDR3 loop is CASSRSLGEQYF. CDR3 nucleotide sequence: TGTGCCAGCAGTCGGAGCTTGGGCGAGCAGTACTTC.

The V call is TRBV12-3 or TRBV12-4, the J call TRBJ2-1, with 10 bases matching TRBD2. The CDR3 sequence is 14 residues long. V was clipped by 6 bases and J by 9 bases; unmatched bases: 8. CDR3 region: CASRLILAGSEQFF. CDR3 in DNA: TGTGCCAGCAGACTCATACTAGCGGGAAGTGAGCAGTTCTTC.

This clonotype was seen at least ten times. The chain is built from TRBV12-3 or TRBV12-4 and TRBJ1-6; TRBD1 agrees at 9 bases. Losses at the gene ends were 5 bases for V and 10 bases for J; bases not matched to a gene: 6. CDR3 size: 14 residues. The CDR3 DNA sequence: TGTGCCAGCAGTCTCGGGACAGGGTCGTCACCCCTCCACTTT. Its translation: CASSLGTGSSPLHF.

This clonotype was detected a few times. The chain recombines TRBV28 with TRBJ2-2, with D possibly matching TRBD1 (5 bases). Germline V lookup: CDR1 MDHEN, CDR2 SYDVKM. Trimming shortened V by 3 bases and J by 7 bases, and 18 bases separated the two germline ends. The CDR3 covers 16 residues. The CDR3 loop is CASSFQGRRLSGELFF. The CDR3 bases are TGTGCCAGCAGTTTCCAGGGCAGGCGGCTGAGCGGGGAGCTGTTTTTT.

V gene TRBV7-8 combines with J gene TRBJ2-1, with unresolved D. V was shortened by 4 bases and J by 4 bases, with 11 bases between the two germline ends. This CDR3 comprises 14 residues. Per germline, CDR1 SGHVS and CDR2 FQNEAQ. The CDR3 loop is CASSSRSEYNEQFF. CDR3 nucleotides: TGTGCCAGCAGCTCCCGGTCGGAGTACAATGAGCAGTTCTTC.

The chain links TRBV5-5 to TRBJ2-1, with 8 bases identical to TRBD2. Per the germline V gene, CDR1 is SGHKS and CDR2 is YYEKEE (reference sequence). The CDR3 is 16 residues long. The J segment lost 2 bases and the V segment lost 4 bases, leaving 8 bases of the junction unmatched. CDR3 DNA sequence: TGTGCCAGCAGCCCCCTTAGCGGGATCCCCTACAATGAGCAGTTCTTC. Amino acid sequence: CASSPLSGIPYNEQFF.

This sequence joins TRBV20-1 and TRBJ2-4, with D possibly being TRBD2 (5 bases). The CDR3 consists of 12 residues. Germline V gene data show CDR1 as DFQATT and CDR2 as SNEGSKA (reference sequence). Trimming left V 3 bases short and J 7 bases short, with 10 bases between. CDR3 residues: CSASGNENIQYF. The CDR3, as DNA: TGCAGTGCTAGCGGGAACGAGAACATTCAGTACTTC.

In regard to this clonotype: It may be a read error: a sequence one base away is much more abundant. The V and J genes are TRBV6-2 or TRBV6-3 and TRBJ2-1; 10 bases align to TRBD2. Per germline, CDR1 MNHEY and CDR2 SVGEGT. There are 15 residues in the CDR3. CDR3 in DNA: TGTGCCAGCAATTACAACCTAGCGGGAGTCAATGAGCAGTTCTTC. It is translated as CASNYNLAGVNEQFF.

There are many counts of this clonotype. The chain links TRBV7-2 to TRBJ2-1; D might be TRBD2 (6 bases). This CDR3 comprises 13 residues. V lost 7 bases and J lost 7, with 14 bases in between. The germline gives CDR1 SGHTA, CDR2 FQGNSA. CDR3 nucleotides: TGTGCCAGCACCCCACGGGACTTTAATGAGCAGTTCTTC. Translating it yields CASTPRDFNEQFF.

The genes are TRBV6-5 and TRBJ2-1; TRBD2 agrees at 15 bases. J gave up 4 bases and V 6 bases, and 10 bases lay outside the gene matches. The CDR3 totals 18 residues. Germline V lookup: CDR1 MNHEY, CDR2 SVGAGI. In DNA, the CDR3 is TGTGCCAGCAGCGACAATGACGGACTAGCGGGAGGGTACAATGAGCAGTTCTTC. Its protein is CASSDNDGLAGGYNEQFF.